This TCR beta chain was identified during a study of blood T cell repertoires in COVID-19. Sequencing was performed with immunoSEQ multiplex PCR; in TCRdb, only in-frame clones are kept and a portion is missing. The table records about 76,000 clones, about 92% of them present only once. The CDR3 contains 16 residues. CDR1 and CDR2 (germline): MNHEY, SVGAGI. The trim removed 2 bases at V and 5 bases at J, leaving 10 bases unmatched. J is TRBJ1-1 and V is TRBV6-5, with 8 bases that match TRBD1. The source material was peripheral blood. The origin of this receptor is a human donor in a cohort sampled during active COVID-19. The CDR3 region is CASSYNRRTGRTEAFF. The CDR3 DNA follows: TGTGCCAGCAGTTACAATAGAAGGACAGGGAGAACTGAAGCTTTCTTT.